This T cell receptor (beta chain) was identified in a study of monozygotic twins with inflammatory bowel disease. Study-wide results and caveats: The data gave no support to a single strong IBD-associated signal or clonotype. On the inverse Simpson index, IBD patients scored lower for TCRbeta diversity than healthy co-twins.

The CDR3 contains 13 residues. In germline, CDR1 is SGHTA, CDR2 FQGTGA. With approximately 16 and 10 cycles respectively, two nested PCRs were carried out on TCRalpha and TCRbeta cDNA. TCRdb reprocessed the 5' RACE reads, keeping one entry per CDR3 protein, no DNA. Its clone listing holds about 380,000 distinct CDR3 sequences. As concerns this clonotype: The target antigen is unknown.

This TCR came from a human donor with ulcerative colitis or Crohn's disease, or a healthy co-twin of an affected twin (not recorded which). Material: blood. The V and J genes are TRBV7-3 and TRBJ2-3; TCRdb names TRBD2, which stays unverified in the absence of DNA. This CDR3 is CASSRSPTDTQYF.